The 21 T cell receptor beta chains listed next were all sequenced from one sample in a study of cytomegalovirus exposure and HLA in healthy donors. The study ran its PCR with 60 Vbeta and 13 Jbeta primers. TCRdb keeps only in-frame clones here, not all; method: immunoSEQ multiplex PCR. The sample carries 100,000 or so clones, around three quarters recorded once. The specimen was PBMCs. All receptors come from a human donor in good health.

The chain links TRBV7-9 to TRBJ1-6; 7 nucleotides line up with TRBD1. The CDR3 consists of 14 residues. Germline CDR1 reads SEHNR; CDR2 reads FQNEAQ (reference sequence). The junction had 5 bases not matched to a gene; V was cut back by 5 bases and J by 7 bases. DNA for the CDR3: TGTGCCAGCAGCGGAGGGACAGCGAATTCACCCCTCCACTTT. As protein: CASSGGTANSPLHF.

This chain connects TRBV5-1 to TRBJ1-3; D ambiguous. This CDR3 region has 15 residues. CDR1 SGHRS and CDR2 YFSETQ come from the germline V gene. V shed 4 bases and J shed 5 bases, with 16 bases lying between them. The CDR3 is CASSPGRAERNTIYF. CDR3 sequence (DNA): TGCGCCAGCAGCCCGGGGAGGGCAGAACGAAACACCATATATTTT.

The V call is TRBV30, the J call TRBJ1-3; TRBD1 matches at 7 bases. V lost 0 bases, J lost 6 bases, and 5 bases stayed unmatched. Germline V gene sequence: CDR1 GTSNPN, CDR2 SVGIG (reference sequence). This CDR3 comprises 14 residues. The CDR3 protein is CAWSVGTVLNTIYF. The DNA of the CDR3 is TGTGCCTGGAGTGTAGGGACAGTATTAAACACCATATATTTT.

V and J are TRBV27 and TRBJ2-2; D is ambiguous. This CDR3 spans 14 amino acids. Germline V lookup: CDR1 MNHEY, CDR2 SMNVEV (reference sequence). Between the trimmed V and J ends, which lost 7 bases and 0 bases, there was a span of 9 bases. CDR3 nucleotide sequence: TGTGCCAGCACCCCCAGTTCGAACACCGGGGAGCTGTTTTTT. Translated, it gives CASTPSSNTGELFF.

This clone has only one observation. The chain uses TRBV7-6 and TRBJ2-7; D gene unclear. The germline gives CDR1 SGHVS, CDR2 FNYEAQ. The CDR3 is 13 residues long. V lost 5 bases and J 5 bases, leaving 13 bases between the germline ends. The CDR3 sequence is CASSPVAPHEQYF. In nucleotides, the CDR3 is TGTGCCAGCAGCCCGGTTGCCCCCCACGAGCAGTACTTC. Looking up the rest from reference TRBV7-6 and TRBJ2-7 gives the full variable domain: GAGVSQSPRYKVTKRGQDVALRCDPISGHVSLYWYRQALGQGPEFLTYFNYEAQQDKSGLPNDRFSAERPEGSISTLTIQRTEQRDSAMYRCASSPVAPHEQYFGPGTRLTVT.

The J gene is TRBJ2-3, the V gene TRBV7-6, with unresolved D. V was pared by 5 bases and J by 2 bases, with 11 bases between. CDR1 SGHVS and CDR2 FNYEAQ come from the germline V gene. The CDR3 has 14 residues. The CDR3 sequence: CASSPRILTDTQYF. Written as DNA, the CDR3 is TGTGCCAGCAGCCCCCGCATACTCACAGATACGCAGTATTTT.

This chain connects TRBV28 to TRBJ1-1; TRBD1 is a possible D gene (5 bases). This CDR3 comprises 16 residues. Trimming removed 6 bases from V and 0 bases from J, with 17 bases in between. Germline V lookup: CDR1 MDHEN, CDR2 SYDVKM. The CDR3 DNA is TGTGCCAGCAGACCCCGACGGTGGGGCATGAACACTGAAGCTTTCTTT. Encoded protein: CASRPRRWGMNTEAFF.

V usage is TRBV10-1 and J usage is TRBJ1-1; 10 bases map to TRBD1. The V gene's germline CDR1 is WNHNN and CDR2 SYGVQD (reference sequence). J lost 1 base, V lost 7 bases, and 9 bases had no gene match. The CDR3 has 16 residues. The CDR3 nucleotides are TGCGCCAGCACACCGGGACAGGGGAGAGGGAACACTGAAGCTTTCTTT. This translates into CASTPGQGRGNTEAFF.

This clone came up once. The chain is built from TRBV6-5 and TRBJ2-3, with 8 bases aligning to TRBD2. The V gene's germline CDR1 is MNHEY and CDR2 SVGAGI. V shed 0 bases and J 1 base; nucleotides not matched to a gene: 0. The length of the CDR3 is 15 residues. CDR3 in DNA: TGTGCCAGCAGTTACTCGCGGGGGGGCACAGATACGCAGTATTTT. It encodes CASSYSRGGTDTQYF.

The chain carries TRBV27 and TRBJ2-7; 9 bases line up with TRBD1. Germline CDR1 reads MNHEY; CDR2 reads SMNVEV (reference sequence). V shed 0 bases and J 2 bases; nucleotides not matched to a gene: 2. The CDR3 contains 15 residues. The DNA of the CDR3 is TGTGCCAGCAGTTTATCCGGGACAGGGACCTACGAGCAGTACTTC. It yields the protein CASSLSGTGTYEQYF.

The chain uses TRBV14 and TRBJ1-3, with D unresolved. CDR3 length: 13 amino acids. Per germline, CDR1 SGHDN and CDR2 FVKESK. V lost 0 bases to trimming and J lost 4 bases, with 4 bases between them. CDR3 residues: CASSQDIGNTIYF. The CDR3 coding sequence is TGTGCCAGCAGCCAAGATATCGGAAACACCATATATTTT. Full variable domain (outside the CDR3, taken from reference TRBV14 and TRBJ1-3): EAGVTQFPSHSVIEKGQTVTLRCDPISGHDNLYWYRRVMGKEIKFLLHFVKESKQDESGMPNNRFLAERTGGTYSTLKVQPAELEDSGVYFCASSQDIGNTIYFGEGSWLTVV.

V usage is TRBV30 and J usage is TRBJ2-2; TRBD2 aligns across 10 bases. Germline V gives CDR1 GTSNPN, CDR2 SVGIG (reference sequence). The junction had 11 bases not matched to a gene; V was cut back by 4 bases and J by 6 bases. This CDR3 comprises 16 residues. CDR3 sequence reads: CAWIMGSGGAPGELFF. Here the CDR3 DNA reads TGTGCCTGGATTATGGGGAGCGGGGGGGCGCCCGGGGAGCTGTTTTTT.

A single count supports this clone. V is TRBV28 and J is TRBJ1-2; D is possibly TRBD1 (6 bases). This CDR3 region has 13 residues. Germline CDR1 reads MDHEN; CDR2 reads SYDVKM. V was trimmed by 10 bases and J by 6 bases, leaving 18 bases between them. The CDR3 DNA sequence: TGTGCCACCGATCGTCCAGGGGCAAATGGCTACACCTTC. Amino acids: CATDRPGANGYTF.

The V gene is TRBV15, the J gene TRBJ1-5; D not certain. This CDR3 comprises 14 residues. CDR1 LNHNV and CDR2 YYDKDF come from the germline V gene (reference sequence). The V end lost 1 base, the J end lost 6 bases, and 10 bases lay between the germline ends. CDR3 sequence: CATSRGAMGQPQHF. DNA for the CDR3: TGTGCCACCAGCAGAGGGGCAATGGGTCAGCCCCAGCATTTT.

The rearrangement joins TRBV6-1 to TRBJ1-6; D is ambiguous. CDR1 is MNHNS and CDR2 is SASEGT in the germline V gene. Trimming cost V 4 bases and J 0 bases, with 13 bases left between them. The CDR3 has 17 amino acids. The DNA for the CDR3 is TGTGCCAGCAGTGCTAACCGGGGAAGCTCCTATAATTCACCCCTCCACTTT. This translates into CASSANRGSSYNSPLHF.

The V and J genes are TRBV7-2 and TRBJ2-5; 9 bases are a match to TRBD2. This CDR3 has 16 residues. CDR1 and CDR2 from the germline V gene are SGHTA and FQGNSA. V lost 0 bases, J lost 1 base, and 3 bases stayed unmatched. The CDR3 region is CASSLAGSGGQETQYF. The CDR3 DNA reads as TGTGCCAGCAGCTTAGCGGGTAGCGGGGGCCAAGAGACCCAGTACTTC. The whole variable domain, remainder taken from reference TRBV7-2 and TRBJ2-5, is GAGVSQSPSNKVTEKGKDVELRCDPISGHTALYWYRQSLGQGLEFLIYFQGNSAPDKSGLPSDRFSAERTGGSVSTLTIQRTQQEDSAVYLCASSLAGSGGQETQYFGPGTRLLVL.

The chain has TRBV6-1 and TRBJ1-6; 7 bases align to TRBD1. Germline loops: CDR1 MNHNS, CDR2 SASEGT. The CDR3 has 15 residues. The V and J ends lost 6 bases and 3 bases, in that order; junction bases with no gene match: 5. The CDR3 region is CASRGTVVYNSPLHF. The DNA for the CDR3 is TGTGCCAGCAGGGGGACAGTCGTCTATAATTCACCCCTCCACTTT.

The chain joins TRBV19 to TRBJ2-5; no reliable D call. The germline gives CDR1 LNHDA, CDR2 SQIVND (reference sequence). Trimming took 8 bases from V and 5 from J, leaving 15 bases between them. The CDR3 extends over 13 amino acids. The CDR3 DNA sequence: TGTGCCAGTTCCCCCGGTTCTCGGGAGACCCAGTACTTC. Amino acids: CASSPGSRETQYF.

The rearrangement links TRBV27 to TRBJ2-6; a possible D gene is TRBD2 (6 bases). V lost 5 bases and J 0 bases, leaving 14 bases between the germline ends. The CDR3 contains 17 residues. CDR1 and CDR2 from the germline V gene are MNHEY and SMNVEV (reference sequence). CDR3 sequence reads: CASSPRGTVSGANVLTF. CDR3 in DNA: TGTGCCAGCAGTCCGCGGGGCACTGTCTCTGGGGCCAACGTCCTGACTTTC.

The J gene is TRBJ2-2, the V gene TRBV7-2, with 7 bases aligning to TRBD2. Germline loops: CDR1 SGHTA, CDR2 FQGNSA. V shed 5 bases, J shed 6 bases, and the junction held 3 bases outside the gene matches. This CDR3 contains 13 residues. In DNA, the CDR3 is TGTGCCAGCAGCCTAGGACTAGCCGGGGAGCTGTTTTTT. Its translation: CASSLGLAGELFF.

This rearrangement joins TRBV5-6 to TRBJ2-1, with 7 nucleotides matching TRBD1. CDR3 length equals 16 residues. Germline CDR1 and CDR2: SGHDT and YYEEEE. J was trimmed by 0 bases and V by 5 bases; bases with no gene match: 8. This CDR3 is CASSFYRGSSYNEQFF. CDR3 sequence (DNA): TGTGCCAGCAGTTTCTACAGGGGAAGCTCCTACAATGAGCAGTTCTTC.